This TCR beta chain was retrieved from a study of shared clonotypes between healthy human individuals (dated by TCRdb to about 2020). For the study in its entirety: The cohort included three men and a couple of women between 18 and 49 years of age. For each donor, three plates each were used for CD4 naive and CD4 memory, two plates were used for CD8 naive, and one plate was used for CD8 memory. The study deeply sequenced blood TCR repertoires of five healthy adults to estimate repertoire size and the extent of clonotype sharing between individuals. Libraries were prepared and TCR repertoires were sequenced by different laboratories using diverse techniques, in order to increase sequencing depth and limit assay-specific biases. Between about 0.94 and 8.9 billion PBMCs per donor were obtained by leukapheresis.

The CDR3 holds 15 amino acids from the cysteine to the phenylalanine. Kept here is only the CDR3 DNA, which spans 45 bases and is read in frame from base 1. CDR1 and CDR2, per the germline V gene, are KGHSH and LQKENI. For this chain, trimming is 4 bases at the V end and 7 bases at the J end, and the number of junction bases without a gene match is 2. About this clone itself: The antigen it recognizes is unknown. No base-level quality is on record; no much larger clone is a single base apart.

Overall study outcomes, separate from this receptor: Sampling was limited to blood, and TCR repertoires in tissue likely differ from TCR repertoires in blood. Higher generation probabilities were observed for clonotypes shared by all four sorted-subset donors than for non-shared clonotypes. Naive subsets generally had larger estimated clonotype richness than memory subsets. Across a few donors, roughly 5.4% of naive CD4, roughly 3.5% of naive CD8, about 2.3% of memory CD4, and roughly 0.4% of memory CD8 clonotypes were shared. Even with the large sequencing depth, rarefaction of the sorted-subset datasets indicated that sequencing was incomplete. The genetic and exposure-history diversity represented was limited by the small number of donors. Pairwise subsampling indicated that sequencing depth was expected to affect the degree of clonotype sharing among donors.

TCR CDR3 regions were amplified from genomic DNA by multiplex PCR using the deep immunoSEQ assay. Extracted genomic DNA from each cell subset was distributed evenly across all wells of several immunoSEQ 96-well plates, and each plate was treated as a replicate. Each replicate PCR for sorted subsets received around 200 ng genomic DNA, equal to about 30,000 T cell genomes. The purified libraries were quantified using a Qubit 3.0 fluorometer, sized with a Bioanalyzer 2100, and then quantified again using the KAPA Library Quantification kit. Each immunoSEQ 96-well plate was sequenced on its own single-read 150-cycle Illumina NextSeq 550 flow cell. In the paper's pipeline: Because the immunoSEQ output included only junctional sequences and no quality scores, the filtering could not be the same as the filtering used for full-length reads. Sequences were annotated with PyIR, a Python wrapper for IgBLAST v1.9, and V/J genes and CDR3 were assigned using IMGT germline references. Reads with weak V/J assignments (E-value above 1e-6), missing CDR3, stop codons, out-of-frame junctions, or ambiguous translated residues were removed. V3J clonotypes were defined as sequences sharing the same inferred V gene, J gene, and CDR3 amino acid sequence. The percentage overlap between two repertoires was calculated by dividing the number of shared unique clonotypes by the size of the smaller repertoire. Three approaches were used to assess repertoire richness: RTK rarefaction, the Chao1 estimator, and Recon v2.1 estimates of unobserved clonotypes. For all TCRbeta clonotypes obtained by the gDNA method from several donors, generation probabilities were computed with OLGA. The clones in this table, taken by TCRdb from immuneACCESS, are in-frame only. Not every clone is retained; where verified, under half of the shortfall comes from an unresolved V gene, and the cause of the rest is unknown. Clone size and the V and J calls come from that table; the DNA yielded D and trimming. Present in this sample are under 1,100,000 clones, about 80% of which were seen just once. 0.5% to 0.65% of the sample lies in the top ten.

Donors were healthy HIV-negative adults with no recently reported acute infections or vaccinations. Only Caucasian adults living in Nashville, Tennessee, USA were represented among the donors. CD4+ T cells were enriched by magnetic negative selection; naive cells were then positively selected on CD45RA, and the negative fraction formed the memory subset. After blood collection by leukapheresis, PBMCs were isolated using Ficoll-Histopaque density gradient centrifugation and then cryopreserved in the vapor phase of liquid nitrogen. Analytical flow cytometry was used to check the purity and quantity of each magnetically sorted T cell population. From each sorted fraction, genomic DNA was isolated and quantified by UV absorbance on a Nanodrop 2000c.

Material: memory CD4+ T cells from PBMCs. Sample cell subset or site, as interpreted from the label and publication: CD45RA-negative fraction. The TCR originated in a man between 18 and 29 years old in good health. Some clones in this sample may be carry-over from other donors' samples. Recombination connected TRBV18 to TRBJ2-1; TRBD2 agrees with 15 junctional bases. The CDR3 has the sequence CASSRGTSGRNEQFF. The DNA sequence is TGTGCCAGCTCACGAGGGACTAGCGGGAGGAATGAGCAGTTCTTC.